This T cell receptor beta chain originates from a study of cytomegalovirus exposure and HLA in healthy donors. Overall study context: The same platform as the approximately 700 first-cohort repertoires was used for the 95 to 150 validation repertoires, a later analysis reported. Study-level findings and limits: In vitro testing confirmed three CMV-associated chains as specific for CMV antigens. For most TCR sequences rarity was the rule, although some public TCRs occurred in many donors.

Concerning this clone itself: The antigen is undetermined.

TCRdb's copy holds only in-frame clones and misses some; the assay was immunoSEQ multiplex PCR. This repertoire shows about 160,000 clones, approximately 96% found once; its top ten account for around 0.9%. Germline CDR1 reads SEHNR; CDR2 reads FQNEAQ (reference sequence). With 2 bases removed from V and 6 bases from J, the gap between germline ends came to 7 bases. The CDR3 spans 13 residues. The receptor comes from a woman under 30 in good health and CMV-seronegative. The chain recombines TRBV7-9 with TRBJ1-4; the D gene is possibly TRBD1 (6 bases). The sample was PBMCs. CDR3 sequence: CASSLRTDEKLFF. The CDR3, as DNA: TGTGCCAGCAGCTTACGGACAGATGAAAAACTGTTTTTT. Combining the CDR3 with reference TRBV7-9 and TRBJ1-4 gives the whole variable domain DTGVSQNPRHKITKRGQNVTFRCDPISEHNRLYWYRQTLGQGPEFLTYFQNEAQLEKSRLLSDRFSAERPKGSFSTLEIQRTEQGDSAMYLCASSLRTDEKLFFGSGTQLSVL.